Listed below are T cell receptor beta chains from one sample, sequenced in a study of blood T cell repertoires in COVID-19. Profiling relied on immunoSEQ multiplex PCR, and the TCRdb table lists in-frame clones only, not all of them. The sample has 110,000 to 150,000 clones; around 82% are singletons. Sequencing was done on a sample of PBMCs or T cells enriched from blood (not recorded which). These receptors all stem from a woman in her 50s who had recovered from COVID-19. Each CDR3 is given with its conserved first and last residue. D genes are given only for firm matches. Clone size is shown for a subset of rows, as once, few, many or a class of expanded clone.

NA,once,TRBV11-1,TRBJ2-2,CASSLALQGNTGELFF,TGTGCCAGCAGCTTAGCGCTCCAGGGGAACACCGGGGAGCTGTTTTTT
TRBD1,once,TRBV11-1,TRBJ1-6,CASSLLDRAASPLHF,TGTGCCAGCAGCTTGTTAGACAGGGCCGCTTCACCCCTCCACTTT
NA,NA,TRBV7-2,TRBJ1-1,CASSRNYQATNTEAFF,TGTGCCAGCAGCCGGAATTATCAGGCGACGAACACTGAAGCTTTCTTT
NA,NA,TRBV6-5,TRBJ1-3,CASRGGDFGNTIYF,TGTGCCAGCCGGGGGGGGGACTTTGGAAACACCATATATTTT
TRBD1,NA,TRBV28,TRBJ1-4,CASTKDRGRYEKLFF,TGTGCCAGCACGAAGGACAGGGGAAGGTATGAAAAACTGTTTTTT
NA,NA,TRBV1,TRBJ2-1,CTRSPAGGHSYNEQFF,TGCACCAGGAGCCCAGCGGGGGGGCATTCCTACAATGAGCAGTTCTTC
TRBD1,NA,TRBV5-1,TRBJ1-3,CASSPDRAGNTIYF,TGCGCCAGCAGTCCCGACAGGGCTGGAAACACCATATATTTT
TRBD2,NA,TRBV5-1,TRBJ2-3,CASKFRTSGPTDTQYF,TGCGCCAGCAAGTTCCGGACTAGCGGTCCCACAGATACGCAGTATTTT
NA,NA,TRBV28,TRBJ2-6,CASSPHTGSGANVLTF,TGTGCCAGCTCCCCCCATACAGGGAGTGGGGCCAACGTCCTGACTTTC
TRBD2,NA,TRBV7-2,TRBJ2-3,CASSLLRGGGTDTQYF,TGTGCCAGCAGCTTACTTCGGGGGGGTGGTACAGATACGCAGTATTTT
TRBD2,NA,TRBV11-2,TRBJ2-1,CASSISGLAGGGNEQFF,TGTGCCAGCAGCATATCCGGACTAGCGGGGGGTGGAAATGAGCAGTTCTTC
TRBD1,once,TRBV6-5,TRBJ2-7,CASSLRDSLYEQYF,TGTGCCAGCAGTCTCCGGGACAGCCTCTACGAGCAGTACTTC
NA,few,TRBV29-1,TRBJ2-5,CSVEAERRGETQYF,TGCAGCGTTGAGGCGGAACGGAGGGGAGAGACCCAGTACTTC
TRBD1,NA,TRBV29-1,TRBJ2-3,CSVEDIGQGVGQYF,TGCAGCGTTGAAGATATAGGACAGGGTGTGGGGCAGTATTTT
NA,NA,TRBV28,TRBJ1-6,CASSPHRILNSPLHF,TGTGCCAGCAGTCCTCACAGGATCCTTAATTCACCCCTCCACTTT
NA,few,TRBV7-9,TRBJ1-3,CASSSPSSGNTIYF,TGTGCCAGCAGCTCCCCGTCCTCTGGAAACACCATATATTTT
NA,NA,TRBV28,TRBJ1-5,CASSLSGDPNQPQHF,TGTGCCAGCAGTTTGTCCGGGGATCCCAATCAGCCCCAGCATTTT
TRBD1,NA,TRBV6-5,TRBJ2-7,CASRLGQLPYEQYF,TGTGCCAGCAGATTGGGACAGTTACCCTACGAGCAGTACTTC
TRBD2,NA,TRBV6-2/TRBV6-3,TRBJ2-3,CASSFDLKLAVTDTQYF,TGTGCCAGCAGTTTTGACCTCAAGCTAGCGGTCACAGATACGCAGTATTTT
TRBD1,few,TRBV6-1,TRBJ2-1,CASSESWGQTYNEQFF,TGTGCCAGCAGTGAATCATGGGGACAGACCTACAATGAGCAGTTCTTC
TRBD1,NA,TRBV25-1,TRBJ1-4,CASTQGASGEKLFF,TGTGCCAGCACTCAGGGGGCCTCGGGTGAAAAACTGTTTTTT
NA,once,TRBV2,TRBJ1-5,CASSERFSRNQPQHF,TGTGCCAGCAGTGAAAGGTTTTCTAGGAATCAGCCCCAGCATTTT
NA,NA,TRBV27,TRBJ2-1,CASSLRGDPYNEQFF,TGTGCCAGCAGTTTACGCGGGGACCCCTACAATGAGCAGTTCTTC
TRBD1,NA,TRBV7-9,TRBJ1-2,CASSPGGTDYGYTF,TGTGCCAGCAGCCCCGGAGGGACAGACTATGGCTACACCTTC
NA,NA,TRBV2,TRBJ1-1,CASRQLDTGAFF,TGTGCCAGCAGGCAACTCGATACCGGGGCTTTCTTT
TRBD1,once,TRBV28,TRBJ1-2,CASSRTGSGLVNYGYTF,TGTGCCAGCAGCAGGACAGGGTCTGGCCTTGTTAACTATGGCTACACCTTC
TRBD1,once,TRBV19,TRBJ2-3,CASSRAQGQGGTDTQYF,TGTGCCAGTAGTAGGGCCCAGGGACAGGGTGGCACAGATACGCAGTATTTT
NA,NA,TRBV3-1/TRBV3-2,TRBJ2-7,CASSQDNYEQYF,TGTGCCAGCAGCCAAGACAACTACGAGCAGTACTTC
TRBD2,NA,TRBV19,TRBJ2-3,CASSSPGGLGTDTQYF,TGTGCCAGTAGTTCCCCGGGGGGGCTGGGCACAGATACGCAGTATTTT
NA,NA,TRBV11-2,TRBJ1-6,CASSLGLINSPLHF,TGTGCCAGCAGCTTGGGACTGATTAATTCACCCCTCCACTTT
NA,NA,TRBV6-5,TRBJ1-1,CASSTSEGNTEAFF,TGTGCCAGCAGCACAAGCGAGGGGAACACTGAAGCTTTCTTT